Presented here are 16 T cell receptor beta chains from one specimen sequenced in a study of post-analysis software for immune sequencing data. Study findings and constraints: In patients, TRBV5-6, TRBV5-1 and TRBV20-1 belonged to 4 or 5 TRBV segments found more frequently than in controls.

The authors incorporated unique molecular identifiers into the TCR beta cDNA libraries. Each CDR3 protein is one row after TCRdb ran MiXCR on the PCR reads. The sample carries about 500,000 distinct CDR3 sequences, nearly 45% recorded once. These TCRs are of unknown antigen specificity. The sample was blood. The receptors come from a girl aged 10-17 years with multiple sclerosis.

The chain joins TRBV20-1 to TRBJ2-1, with D possibly matching TRBD2 (6 bases). The DNA end is more similar to TRBJ2-7, so the J call may be wrong. The germline V gene encodes CDR1 DFQATT and CDR2 SNEGSKA (reference sequence). The length of the CDR3 is 15 residues. CDR3 coding DNA: TGCAGTGCTCGCCCCCTGGGGGGAGCATGGAATGAGCAGTACTTC. The encoded protein is CSARPLGGAWNEQYF.

The chain has TRBV5-1 and TRBJ1-2; TRBD1 aligns across 7 bases. The V gene end was trimmed by 4 bases and the J gene end by 6 bases; junction bases not matched to a gene: 6. This CDR3 comprises 13 residues. CDR1 is SGHRS and CDR2 is YFSETQ in the germline V gene. The CDR3 DNA sequence: TGCGCCAGCAGCAGAGACAGGGAGGATGGCTACACCTTC. Translating it yields CASSRDREDGYTF.

CDR3 sequence reads: CASSLVVAGDSDTQYF. CDR3 in DNA: TGCGCCAGCAGCTTGGTGGTAGCGGGAGATTCAGATACGCAGTATTTT. V and J are TRBV5-1 and TRBJ2-3, with 9 positions matching TRBD2. V lost 0 bases, J lost 4 bases, and 6 bases stayed unmatched. Looked up from germline, CDR1 is SGHRS and CDR2 is YFSETQ. CDR3 size: 16 residues.

The CDR3 reads CASSQTSGLAGVGQETQYF. In nucleotides, the CDR3 is TGTGCCAGCAGCCAAACGTCGGGACTAGCGGGAGTGGGACAAGAGACCCAGTACTTC. The chain couples TRBV12-3 or TRBV12-4 to TRBJ2-5, with 14 bases aligning to TRBD2. With V trimmed by 6 bases and J by 2 bases, 14 bases remained unmatched. The CDR3 runs to 19 residues.

In this sample, this clonotype turned up a few times. The chain recombines TRBV9 with TRBJ1-4; perhaps TRBD1 as D (5 bases). Germline CDR1 SGDLS, CDR2 YYNGEE. Trimming took off 0 bases at V and 2 bases at J, with 8 bases between the two ends. The CDR3 is 15 residues long. The CDR3 loop reads CASSVAGRTNEKLFF. The CDR3 DNA reads TGTGCCAGCAGCGTAGCAGGGCGGACTAATGAAAAACTGTTTTTT.

This clonotype has only a few counts. The chain uses TRBV7-2 and TRBJ2-1; D gene unclear. Looked up from germline, CDR1 is SGHTA and CDR2 is FQGNSA. The V and J ends lost 5 bases and 7 bases respectively, with 9 bases between them. The CDR3 covers 12 residues. The DNA for the CDR3 is TGTGCCAGCAGCGACCCTCATAATGAGCAGTTCTTC. Amino acids: CASSDPHNEQFF.

This clonotype has a handful of counts. The V call is TRBV11-2, the J call TRBJ2-1; TRBD2 aligns across 11 bases. Losses at the gene ends were 5 bases for V and 9 bases for J; bases not matched to a gene: 9. The CDR3 totals 15 residues. CDR1 and CDR2 from the germline V gene are SGHAT and FQNNGV. DNA of the CDR3: TGTGCCAGCAGCGAGATTAGCGGGAGGGCCGGTGAGCAGTTCTTC. It encodes CASSEISGRAGEQFF.

V is TRBV20-1 and J is TRBJ2-1, with D unresolved. Germline V gene data show CDR1 as DFQATT and CDR2 as SNEGSKA (reference sequence). This CDR3 is built from 10 residues. V was cut by 5 bases and J by 6 bases, with 5 bases left in between. The CDR3 loop is CSALFNEQFF. CDR3 DNA: TGCAGTGCTCTGTTCAATGAGCAGTTCTTC.

The chain couples TRBV10-2 to TRBJ2-7; the D gene is possibly TRBD1 (6 bases). Per the germline V gene, CDR1 is WSHSY and CDR2 is SAAADI. The V gene lost 7 bases and the J gene lost 0 bases, with 16 bases spanning the gap. The CDR3 runs 15 residues. The CDR3 DNA reads TGCGCCAGCAATCTGGCAGGGGAAGGCTCCTACGAGCAGTACTTC. Encoded protein: CASNLAGEGSYEQYF.

This clonotype was observed a handful of times. The V and J genes are TRBV4-2 and TRBJ2-3; D gene ambiguous. Germline V gene lookup returns CDR1 LGHNA and CDR2 YNFKEQ. The CDR3 runs 14 residues. V was shortened by 0 bases and J by 6 bases, with 10 bases between the two germline ends. The CDR3 is CASSQEAQSDTQYF. CDR3 coding DNA: TGTGCCAGCAGCCAAGAGGCACAGTCGGATACGCAGTATTTT.

The chain is built from TRBV13 and TRBJ2-7; possible D gene TRBD2, 5 bases. This CDR3 is built from 13 residues. Germline values: CDR1 PRHDT, CDR2 FYEKMQ (reference sequence). Trimming stripped 5 bases from V and 6 bases from J, with 14 bases between. The CDR3 DNA follows: TGTGCCAGCAGCCCGTTCCGAGGGTTCGAGCAGTACTTC. Amino acids: CASSPFRGFEQYF. The entire variable domain, with the rest obtained from reference TRBV13 and TRBJ2-7, is as follows: AAGVIQSPRHLIKEKRETATLKCYPIPRHDTVYWYQQGPGQDPQFLISFYEKMQSDKGSIPDRFSAQQFSDYHSELNMSSLELGDSALYFCASSPFRGFEQYFGPGTRLTVT.

The chain carries TRBV27 and TRBJ2-5; 7 nucleotides line up with TRBD2. Trimming removed 4 bases from V and 11 bases from J; junction bases left unmatched: 13. This CDR3 contains 14 residues. CDR1 MNHEY and CDR2 SMNVEV come from the germline V gene (reference sequence). CDR3 coding DNA: TGTGCCAGCAGTTCCCGGGACTATCCTTTTGGGCAGTACTTC. Its translation: CASSSRDYPFGQYF.

This chain uses TRBV4-1 with TRBJ2-3; D is undetermined. Trimming removed 6 bases from V and 0 bases from J, with 13 bases in between. The CDR3 consists of 15 residues. Germline CDR1 MGHRA, CDR2 YSYEKL. CDR3 sequence reads: CASSLHGLSTDTQYF. CDR3 nucleotide sequence: TGCGCCAGCAGTCTGCACGGGCTGAGCACAGATACGCAGTATTTT.

This clonotype has a single count. A much larger clone differs from this one at a single base, so this may be a read error. The chain recombines TRBV20-1 with TRBJ2-5; tentatively, D is TRBD1 (6 bases). The CDR3 totals 16 residues. CDR1 and CDR2 from the germline V gene are DFQATT and SNEGSKA (reference sequence). V dropped 6 bases and J dropped 1 base, with 21 bases sitting between them. The CDR3 protein is CSAPKRNRVSQETQYF. CDR3 bases: TGCAGTGCCCCAAAGCGGAACAGGGTGTCCCAAGAGACCCAGTACTTC.

This chain uses TRBV7-9 with TRBJ2-5, with D possibly TRBD1 on 6 matching bases. The V end lost 1 base, the J end lost 2 bases, and 14 bases lay between the germline ends. The CDR3 has 16 amino acids. Germline values: CDR1 SEHNR, CDR2 FQNEAQ (reference sequence). The CDR3 DNA reads as TGTGCCAGCAGCTTAGGAACGGGACACTTACAAGAGACCCAGTACTTC. The encoded protein is CASSLGTGHLQETQYF.

The V call is TRBV20-1, the J call TRBJ2-3, with D perhaps matching TRBD1 (6 bases). Germline loops: CDR1 DFQATT, CDR2 SNEGSKA (reference sequence). The CDR3 has 14 amino acids. V dropped 5 bases and J dropped 2 bases, with 14 bases sitting between them. The CDR3 nucleotides are TGCAGTGCTCACCGGGACACTGACACAGATACGCAGTATTTT. This gives the protein CSAHRDTDTDTQYF.